This T cell receptor (beta chain) was captured by sequencing in a study of beta chain features in type 1 diabetes. CD45RO/CCR7/CD25/CD127/CD95/CD27 sorting isolated CD4+ naive, central memory, regulatory and stem cell-like memory cells. The investigators reverse transcribed all of the isolated RNA, so they sequenced expressed TCRB transcripts. Produced via immunoSEQ multiplex PCR; TCRdb's table is partial and in-frame only. The table lists 80,000 to 90,000 clones, approximately 32% of them singletons, with over 0.35% in the top ten. The V end lost 3 bases, the J end lost 2 bases, and 14 bases lay between the germline ends. Germline V gives CDR1 SGHTA, CDR2 FQGNSA. The CDR3 has 15 residues.

The chain is built from TRBV7-2 and TRBJ2-7, with D possibly TRBD2 on 6 matching bases. The clonotype comes from a woman younger than 35 in good health. The sample consisted of stem cell memory CD4+ T cells from blood. This CDR3 is CASSFDGGVAYEQYF. The CDR3, as DNA: TGTGCCAGCAGCTTTGACGGGGGAGTCGCCTACGAGCAGTACTTC.